These 8 T cell receptor beta chains were sequenced from one sample in a study of technical replicates of blood from several donors. The method was immunoSEQ multiplex PCR; TCRdb's version includes in-frame clones alone and lacks a portion of them. Of some 70,000 clones listed, roughly 88% are singletons. The sample taken for sequencing was PBMCs. All receptors come from a human donor in good health. Some clones in this sample may be carry-over from other donors' samples.

The chain has TRBV7-3 and TRBJ2-5; 8 bases align to TRBD2. The CDR3 totals 18 residues. CDR1 is SGHTA, CDR2 FQGTGA, per germline. V lost 5 bases, J lost 0 bases, and 14 bases stayed unmatched. CDR3 bases: TGTGCCAGCAGCACTCGGATTAGCGGGGTGTTTTACCAAGAGACCCAGTACTTC. Protein product: CASSTRISGVFYQETQYF. Variable domain in full (rest from reference TRBV7-3 and TRBJ2-5): GAGVSQTPSNKVTEKGKYVELRCDPISGHTALYWYRQSLGQGPEFLIYFQGTGAADDSGLPNDRFFAVRPEGSVSTLKIQRTERGDSAVYLCASSTRISGVFYQETQYFGPGTRLLVL.

This clone was seen only once. The chain has TRBV6-1 and TRBJ1-2; possible D gene TRBD1, 5 bases. The CDR3 consists of 11 residues. Trimming took 11 bases from V and 4 from J, leaving 11 bases between them. CDR1 is MNHNS and CDR2 is SASEGT in the germline V gene. CDR3 in DNA: TGTGCCGTTAGGGGTTCCTATGGCTACACCTTC. This encodes CAVRGSYGYTF.

The chain combines TRBV5-1 with TRBJ1-6, with TRBD1 matching 10 bases. The V segment lost 7 bases and the J segment 10 bases; nucleotides outside the gene matches: 11. The germline V gene encodes CDR1 SGHRS and CDR2 YFSETQ. The CDR3 totals 15 residues. The CDR3 DNA reads as TGCGCCAGCTCCGGGACAGGGGCATTAGAGTCACCCCTCCACTTT. It yields the protein CASSGTGALESPLHF. Looking up the rest from reference TRBV5-1 and TRBJ1-6 gives the full variable domain: KAGVTQTPRYLIKTRGQQVTLSCSPISGHRSVSWYQQTPGQGLQFLFEYFSETQRNKGNFPGRFSGRQFSNSRSEMNVSTLELGDSALYLCASSGTGALESPLHFGNGTRLTVT.

The chain joins TRBV7-9 to TRBJ1-5; D call uncertain. The CDR3 is 14 amino acids. Deletions cut 3 bases from V and 6 bases from J, with 12 bases between. The germline V gene has CDR1 SEHNR and CDR2 FQNEAQ (reference sequence). The CDR3 DNA sequence: TGTGCCAGCAGCTTCGAGGGTTACGGTCAGCCCCAGCATTTT. Its translation is CASSFEGYGQPQHF.

The chain uses TRBV7-2 and TRBJ2-4; the D gene is possibly TRBD2 (5 bases). In germline, CDR1 is SGHTA, CDR2 FQGNSA. V lost 5 bases, J lost 11 bases, and 13 bases lay in between. This CDR3 spans 12 amino acids. CDR3 nucleotides: TGTGCCAGCAGCCCAGCGGAGAGGGTTCAGTACTTC. Protein: CASSPAERVQYF. Combining the CDR3 with reference TRBV7-2 and TRBJ2-4 gives the whole variable domain GAGVSQSPSNKVTEKGKDVELRCDPISGHTALYWYRQSLGQGLEFLIYFQGNSAPDKSGLPSDRFSAERTGGSVSTLTIQRTQQEDSAVYLCASSPAERVQYFGAGTRLSVL.

This clone appeared a few times. The chain recombines TRBV7-2 with TRBJ1-1, with 11 bases fitting TRBD1. V lost 7 bases to trimming and J lost 6 bases; unmatched junction nucleotides: 10. Germline-derived CDR1 and CDR2 are SGHTA and FQGNSA. The CDR3 is made up of 15 amino acids. The CDR3: CASNRPGQGASEAFF. CDR3 DNA sequence: TGTGCCAGCAACAGACCCGGACAGGGGGCGTCTGAAGCTTTCTTT.

This clone appeared a single time. The chain uses TRBV27 and TRBJ2-3; D is uncertain. V lost 5 bases and J 4 bases, leaving 13 bases between the germline ends. Germline lookup yields CDR1 MNHEY and CDR2 SMNVEV (reference sequence). The CDR3 contains 14 residues. CDR3 nucleotides: TGTGCCAGCAGTCGGTCCTATGTTTCAGATACGCAGTATTTT. It encodes CASSRSYVSDTQYF.

This clone was counted between two and nine times. The rearrangement uses TRBV6-1 and TRBJ2-7; 8 bases map to TRBD2. CDR1 is MNHNS, CDR2 SASEGT, per germline. V gave up 0 bases and J gave up 0 bases; unmatched junction bases: 7. This CDR3 has 17 residues. The CDR3, as DNA: TGTGCCAGCAGTGAAGCCCCTACTGGGACTAGCTCCTACGAGCAGTACTTC. Residues: CASSEAPTGTSSYEQYF.